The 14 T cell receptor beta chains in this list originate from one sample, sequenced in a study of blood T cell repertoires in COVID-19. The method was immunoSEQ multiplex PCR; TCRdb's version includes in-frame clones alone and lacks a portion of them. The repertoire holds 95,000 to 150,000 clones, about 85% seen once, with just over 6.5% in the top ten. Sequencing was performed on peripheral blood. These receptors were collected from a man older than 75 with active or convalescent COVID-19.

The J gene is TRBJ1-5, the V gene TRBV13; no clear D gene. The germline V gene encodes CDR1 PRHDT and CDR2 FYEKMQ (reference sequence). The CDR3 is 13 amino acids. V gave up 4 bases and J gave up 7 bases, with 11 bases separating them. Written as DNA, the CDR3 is TGTGCCAGCAGCTCCTCCGCGGGCCAGCCCCAGCATTTT. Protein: CASSSSAGQPQHF.

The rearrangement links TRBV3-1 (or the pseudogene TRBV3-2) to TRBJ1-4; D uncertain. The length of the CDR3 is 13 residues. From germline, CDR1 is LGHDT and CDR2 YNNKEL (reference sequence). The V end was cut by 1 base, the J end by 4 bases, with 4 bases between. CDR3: CASSQGGNEKLFF. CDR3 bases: TGTGCCAGCAGCCAAGGAGGTAATGAAAAACTGTTTTTT.

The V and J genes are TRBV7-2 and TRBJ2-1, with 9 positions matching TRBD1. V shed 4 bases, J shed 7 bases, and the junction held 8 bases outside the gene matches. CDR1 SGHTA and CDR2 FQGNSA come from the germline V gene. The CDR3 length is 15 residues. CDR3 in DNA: TGTGCCAGCAGCTCCCACAGGGGGCCACGGAATGAGCAGTTCTTC. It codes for CASSSHRGPRNEQFF. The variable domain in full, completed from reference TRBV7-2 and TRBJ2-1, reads GAGVSQSPSNKVTEKGKDVELRCDPISGHTALYWYRQSLGQGLEFLIYFQGNSAPDKSGLPSDRFSAERTGGSVSTLTIQRTQQEDSAVYLCASSSHRGPRNEQFFGPGTRLTVL.

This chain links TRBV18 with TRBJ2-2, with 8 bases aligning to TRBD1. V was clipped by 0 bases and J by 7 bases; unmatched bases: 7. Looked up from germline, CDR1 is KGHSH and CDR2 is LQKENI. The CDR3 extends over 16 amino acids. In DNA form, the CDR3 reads TGTGCCAGCTCACCACCGGACAGGGATGGTGGCGGGGAGCTGTTTTTT. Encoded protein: CASSPPDRDGGGELFF.

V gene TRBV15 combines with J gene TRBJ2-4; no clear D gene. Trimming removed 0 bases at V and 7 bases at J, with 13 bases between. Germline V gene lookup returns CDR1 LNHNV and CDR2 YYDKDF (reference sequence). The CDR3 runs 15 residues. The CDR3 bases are TGTGCCACCAGCAGAGATAGTATTAGTATTAACATTCAGTACTTC. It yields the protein CATSRDSISINIQYF.

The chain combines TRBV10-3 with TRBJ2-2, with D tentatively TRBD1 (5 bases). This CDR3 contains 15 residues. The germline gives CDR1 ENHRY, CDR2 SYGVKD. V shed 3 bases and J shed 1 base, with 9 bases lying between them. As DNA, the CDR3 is TGTGCCATCAGTGAATATAGGGGGAACACCGGGGAGCTGTTTTTT. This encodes CAISEYRGNTGELFF.

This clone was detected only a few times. The chain's CDR3 is CASSLDPGINTIYF. CDR3 DNA: TGTGCCAGCAGCTTAGATCCCGGGATTAACACCATATATTTT. The chain combines TRBV11-2 with TRBJ1-3; D unresolved. The germline V and J ends were trimmed by 0 bases and 7 bases, with 10 bases remaining between them. Germline-derived CDR1 and CDR2 are SGHAT and FQNNGV. The CDR3 extends over 14 amino acids.

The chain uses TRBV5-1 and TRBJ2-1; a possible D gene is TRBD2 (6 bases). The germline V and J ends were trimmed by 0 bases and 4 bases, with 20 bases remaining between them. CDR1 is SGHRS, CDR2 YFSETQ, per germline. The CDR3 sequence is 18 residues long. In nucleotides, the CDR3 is TGCGCCAGCAGCTTGGACCCGGGGCGGGATAACACTTACAATGAGCAGTTCTTC. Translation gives CASSLDPGRDNTYNEQFF.

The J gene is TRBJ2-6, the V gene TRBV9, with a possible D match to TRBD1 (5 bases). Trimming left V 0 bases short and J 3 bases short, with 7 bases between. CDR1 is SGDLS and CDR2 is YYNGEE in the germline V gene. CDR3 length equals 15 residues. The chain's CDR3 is CASSVVRDGANVLTF. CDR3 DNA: TGTGCCAGCAGCGTAGTCAGGGATGGGGCCAACGTCCTGACTTTC.

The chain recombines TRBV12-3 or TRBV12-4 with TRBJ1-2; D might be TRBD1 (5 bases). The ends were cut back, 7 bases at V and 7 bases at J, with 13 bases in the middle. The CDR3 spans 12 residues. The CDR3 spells CASTGGRGGYTF. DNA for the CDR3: TGTGCCAGCACGGGGGGAAGGGGTGGCTACACCTTC.

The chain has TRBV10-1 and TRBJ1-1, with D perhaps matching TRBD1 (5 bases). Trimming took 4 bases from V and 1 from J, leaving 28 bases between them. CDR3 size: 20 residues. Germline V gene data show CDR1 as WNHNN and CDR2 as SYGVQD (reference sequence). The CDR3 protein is CASSGRGRQSNGFGNTEAFF. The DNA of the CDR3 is TGCGCCAGCAGTGGCCGAGGCAGACAGTCGAACGGGTTCGGGAACACTGAAGCTTTCTTT.

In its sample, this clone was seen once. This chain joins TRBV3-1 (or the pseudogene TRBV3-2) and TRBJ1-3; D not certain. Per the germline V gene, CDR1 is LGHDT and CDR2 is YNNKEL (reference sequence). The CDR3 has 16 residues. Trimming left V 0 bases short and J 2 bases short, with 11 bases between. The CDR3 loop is CASSQERRAPGNTIYF. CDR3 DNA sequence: TGTGCCAGCAGCCAAGAAAGGAGGGCCCCTGGAAACACCATATATTTT.

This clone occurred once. The CDR3 spells CSVEDPGDSTDTQYF. The CDR3 nucleotides are TGCAGCGTTGAAGATCCGGGAGACAGCACAGATACGCAGTATTTT. V gene TRBV29-1 combines with J gene TRBJ2-3, with D perhaps matching TRBD2 (6 bases). The CDR3 loop spans 15 amino acids. V lost 0 bases to trimming and J lost 0 bases, with 10 bases between them. Germline CDR1 reads SQVTM; CDR2 reads ANQGSEA.

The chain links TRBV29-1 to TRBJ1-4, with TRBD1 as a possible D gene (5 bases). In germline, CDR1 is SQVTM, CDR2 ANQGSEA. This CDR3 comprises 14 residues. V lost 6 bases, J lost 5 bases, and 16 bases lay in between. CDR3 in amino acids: CSVAWGGSNEKLFF. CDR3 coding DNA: TGCAGCGTAGCCTGGGGGGGGTCGAATGAAAAACTGTTTTTT.